This entry features one T cell receptor beta chain sequence. What it binds is not known. CDR3 length: 14 residues. V gave up 1 base and J gave up 6 bases, with 9 bases separating them. Germline V gene sequence: CDR1 SGHTA, CDR2 FQGNSA. These data originate in a study of T cell repertoires in cytomegalovirus infection. As for the study in general: HLA-B-restricted CMV epitopes that are well studied were used alongside recently identified HLA-C-restricted ones. CMV infection together with matching HLA type was indicated by public TCR beta signatures. Study results and limitations: HLA-C-restricted CMV-specific TCR beta clonotypes prevailed in the ex vivo response. Identification of carriers of CMV plus the relevant HLA was achieved through cumulative public TCR beta family frequency.

Each CDR3 protein gets one entry after TCRdb re-called the reads with MiXCR. This table has a few hundred thousand distinct CDR3 sequences, 30% to 35% appearing once. The sequence came from a human donor in good health (CMV status not recorded). Some clones in this sample may be carry-over from other donors' samples. The sequences come from cultured PBMCs, collected from culture after CMV antigen stimulation. V is TRBV7-2 and J is TRBJ2-2, with D maybe TRBD2 (6 bases). In nucleotides, the CDR3 is TGTGCCAGCAGCTTAGTACTAGCCTCCGGGGAGCTGTTTTTT. Translating gives CASSLVLASGELFF.